Presented here are 27 T cell receptor beta chains from one specimen sequenced in a study of blood T cell repertoires in COVID-19. Assay: immunoSEQ multiplex PCR; the TCRdb copy retains only in-frame clones and omits some. The profile shows 130,000 to 150,000 clones, just under 85% of them singletons. The sample comprised PBMCs or T cells enriched from blood (not recorded which). The receptors were gathered from a man aged 45 to 65 who had recovered from COVID-19.

CDR3 protein: CASSPRSAGGQETQYF. CDR3 DNA sequence: TGTGCCAGCAGCCCCCGGTCGGCGGGGGGGCAGGAGACCCAGTACTTC. The V and J genes are TRBV3-1 (or the pseudogene TRBV3-2) and TRBJ2-5, with 9 bases matching TRBD2. CDR1 is LGHDT and CDR2 is YNNKEL in the germline V gene (reference sequence). There are 16 residues in the CDR3. After removal of 4 bases from V and 5 bases from J, the junction contained 11 bases not matched to a gene.

This clone showed up just once. V and J are TRBV19 and TRBJ1-4; D is undetermined. CDR3 length: 17 residues. The germline gives CDR1 LNHDA, CDR2 SQIVND (reference sequence). The germline V and J ends were trimmed by 3 bases and 4 bases, with 18 bases remaining between them. The CDR3: CASSMTWRATGNEKLFF. The CDR3 nucleotides read TGTGCCAGTAGTATGACGTGGAGGGCTACCGGTAATGAAAAACTGTTTTTT.

The chain employs TRBV19 and TRBJ2-3; the D gene is possibly TRBD2 (5 bases). Germline CDR1 is LNHDA and CDR2 is SQIVND (reference sequence). Trimming took off 6 bases at V and 0 bases at J, with 16 bases between the two ends. The CDR3 extends over 16 amino acids. The CDR3 DNA reads as TGTGCCAGTAGATCATATGCGGGCCTTAGCACAGATACGCAGTATTTT. Its protein is CASRSYAGLSTDTQYF.

In DNA, the CDR3 is TGTGCCACAAATCAGGGGAACACTGAAGCTTTCTTT. Protein sequence: CATNQGNTEAFF. The chain employs TRBV6-6 and TRBJ1-1; possible D gene TRBD1, 5 bases. The CDR3 loop spans 12 amino acids. Germline CDR1 reads MNHNY; CDR2 reads SVGAGI (reference sequence). V shed 10 bases and J shed 1 base, with 10 bases lying between them.

This chain links TRBV6-2 or TRBV6-3 with TRBJ1-5, with 7 bases matching TRBD1. J lost 8 bases, V lost 2 bases, and 15 bases had no gene match. The CDR3 spans 17 residues. Germline values: CDR1 MNHEY, CDR2 SVGEGT. CDR3 DNA sequence: TGTGCCAGCAGTTACGGCACCGACAGGGCGAGTGATAAGCCCCAGCATTTT. This encodes CASSYGTDRASDKPQHF.

V usage is TRBV5-4 and J usage is TRBJ2-2; TRBD1 aligns across 7 bases. The junction had 12 bases not matched to a gene; V was cut back by 4 bases and J by 6 bases. The germline V gene has CDR1 SGHNT and CDR2 YYREEE (reference sequence). The CDR3 covers 16 residues. CDR3 coding DNA: TGTGCCAGCAGCGGATTGACAGGGTATGGCGCCGGGGAGCTGTTTTTT. It encodes CASSGLTGYGAGELFF.

The V gene is TRBV30, the J gene TRBJ1-2; 8 bases align to TRBD1. CDR1 and CDR2 from the germline V gene are GTSNPN and SVGIG (reference sequence). CDR3 size: 12 residues. Trimming cost V 3 bases and J 6 bases; bases outside gene matches: 3. This chain's CDR3 is CAWRGQENGYTF. CDR3 nucleotides: TGTGCCTGGAGGGGACAGGAAAATGGCTACACCTTC.

In its sample, this clone was seen a few times. The chain uses TRBV9 and TRBJ2-1, with 14 bases aligning to TRBD2. Germline-derived CDR1 and CDR2 are SGDLS and YYNGEE. This CDR3 region has 15 residues. V lost 3 bases and J lost 6; bases outside the gene matches: 2. The CDR3 coding sequence is TGTGCCAGCAGCGGCGGGACTAGCGGGGGCAATGAGCAGTTCTTC. Translation gives CASSGGTSGGNEQFF.

The V gene is TRBV28, the J gene TRBJ1-6, with 10 bases aligning to TRBD1. Looked up from germline, CDR1 is MDHEN and CDR2 is SYDVKM. J was trimmed by 10 bases and V by 3 bases; bases with no gene match: 15. CDR3 length equals 18 residues. The CDR3, as DNA: TGTGCCAGCAGTTTCTACCTCGGCGGGACAGGGGAGGGGTCACCCCTCCACTTT. It translates to CASSFYLGGTGEGSPLHF.

This rearrangement joins TRBV18 to TRBJ1-3; D not resolved. The CDR3 length is 14 residues. The V gene's germline CDR1 is KGHSH and CDR2 LQKENI. With 3 bases removed from V and 7 bases from J, the gap between germline ends came to 13 bases. The CDR3 loop is CASSPRYSRNTIYF. In nucleotides, the CDR3 is TGTGCCAGCTCACCGAGATACTCTAGGAACACCATATATTTT. Looking up the rest from reference TRBV18 and TRBJ1-3 gives the full variable domain: NAGVMQNPRHLVRRRGQEARLRCSPMKGHSHVYWYRQLPEEGLKFMVYLQKENIIDESGMPKERFSAEFPKEGPSILRIQQVVRGDSAAYFCASSPRYSRNTIYFGEGSWLTVV.

V is TRBV28 and J is TRBJ2-7, with a weak D call TRBD1 (6 bases). V lost 4 bases to trimming and J lost 1 base, with 11 bases between them. The germline V gene encodes CDR1 MDHEN and CDR2 SYDVKM. This CDR3 spans 14 amino acids. The CDR3 spells CASSYPGQSYEQYF. The CDR3 coding sequence is TGTGCCAGCAGTTACCCCGGACAGTCCTACGAGCAGTACTTC.

The chain combines TRBV7-9 with TRBJ1-1; D is unresolved. Germline assignment: CDR1 SEHNR and CDR2 FQNEAQ (reference sequence). The V end lost 2 bases, the J end lost 12 bases, and 13 bases lay between the germline ends. The CDR3 sequence is 12 residues long. The CDR3 nucleotides are TGTGCCAGCAGCTTATCTGGCAGGCGAACTTTCTTT. This codes for CASSLSGRRTFF. Together with reference TRBV7-9 and TRBJ1-1, the CDR3 gives the full variable domain: DTGVSQNPRHKITKRGQNVTFRCDPISEHNRLYWYRQTLGQGPEFLTYFQNEAQLEKSRLLSDRFSAERPKGSFSTLEIQRTEQGDSAMYLCASSLSGRRTFFGQGTRLTVV.

The chain employs TRBV29-1 and TRBJ1-1; 10 positions match TRBD1. This CDR3 has 15 residues. The trim removed 2 bases at V and 5 bases at J, leaving 8 bases unmatched. Germline assignment: CDR1 SQVTM and CDR2 ANQGSEA. The CDR3 DNA is TGCAGCGTTGAAAGACAGGACAGGGGGGGGACTGAAGCTTTCTTT. It yields the protein CSVERQDRGGTEAFF.

V gene TRBV7-3 combines with J gene TRBJ2-3, with TRBD2 matching 7 bases. Germline trimming cut 0 bases from V and 3 bases from J; bases unmatched to any gene: 3. Germline V CDR1 and CDR2: SGHTA, FQGTGA. The CDR3 totals 15 residues. CDR3 bases: TGTGCCAGCAGCTTAACGCGCGGGGGTACAGATACGCAGTATTTT. As protein: CASSLTRGGTDTQYF.

The chain employs TRBV6-5 and TRBJ1-5; 8 bases line up with TRBD1. Germline-derived CDR1 and CDR2 are MNHEY and SVGAGI. V lost 5 bases, J lost 3 bases, and 3 bases stayed unmatched. CDR3 length equals 14 residues. The CDR3 sequence: CASSNRGVNQPQHF. The CDR3 coding sequence is TGTGCCAGCAGTAACAGGGGGGTCAATCAGCCCCAGCATTTT.

The chain carries TRBV2 and TRBJ1-1; D is undetermined. The CDR3 totals 14 residues. Germline values: CDR1 SNHLY, CDR2 FYNNEI. The V end lost 2 bases, the J end lost 0 bases, and 7 bases lay between the germline ends. The CDR3 here is CASSEQNMNTEAFF. CDR3 in DNA: TGTGCCAGCAGTGAACAGAACATGAACACTGAAGCTTTCTTT.

This chain joins TRBV7-2 and TRBJ1-2; unclear D gene. Germline V lookup: CDR1 SGHTA, CDR2 FQGNSA. Trimming took off 1 base at V and 4 bases at J, with 10 bases between the two ends. The CDR3 extends over 14 amino acids. The CDR3 reads CASSLDGSSYGYTF. CDR3 DNA sequence: TGTGCCAGCAGCTTAGATGGTTCCAGCTATGGCTACACCTTC.

The genes are TRBV27 and TRBJ2-3; tentative D call: TRBD1 (5 bases). CDR3 size: 15 residues. The germline V and J ends were trimmed by 5 bases and 0 bases, with 12 bases remaining between them. Germline loops: CDR1 MNHEY, CDR2 SMNVEV (reference sequence). The CDR3 region is CASSPRQYSTDTQYF. CDR3 DNA sequence: TGTGCCAGCAGTCCTCGACAGTATAGCACAGATACGCAGTATTTT.

The chain carries TRBV29-1 and TRBJ2-2; D perhaps matches TRBD2 (5 bases). The CDR3 runs 12 residues. The germline gives CDR1 SQVTM, CDR2 ANQGSEA. V lost 4 bases and J lost 7, with 10 bases in between. The CDR3 spells CSVAGVDGELFF. CDR3 nucleotides: TGCAGCGTTGCCGGGGTTGACGGGGAGCTGTTTTTT.

V is TRBV10-2 and J is TRBJ1-6, with 8 bases that match TRBD1. CDR1 and CDR2 (germline): WSHSY, SAAADI. The CDR3 spans 20 residues. The V segment lost 6 bases and the J segment 0 bases; nucleotides outside the gene matches: 16. The CDR3 region has the DNA TGCGCCAGCAGCGCCTTGCTGGGACAGGATGGAAGCTCCTATAATTCACCCCTCCACTTT. Translated: CASSALLGQDGSSYNSPLHF.

The chain couples TRBV7-2 to TRBJ2-7, with 7 bases matching TRBD2. From germline, CDR1 is SGHTA and CDR2 FQGNSA. The trim removed 5 bases at V and 0 bases at J, leaving 7 bases unmatched. This CDR3 has 15 residues. CDR3 region: CASSPRDYGSYEQYF. In nucleotides, the CDR3 is TGTGCCAGCAGCCCCCGGGACTACGGCTCCTACGAGCAGTACTTC.

This clone appeared a few times. This CDR3 is CASSQERTAGGYTF. In DNA form, the CDR3 reads TGTGCCAGCAGCCAAGAACGGACAGCTGGCGGCTACACCTTC. This chain uses TRBV14 with TRBJ1-2; a weak D match, TRBD1 (6 bases). With 0 bases removed from V and 8 bases from J, the gap between germline ends came to 13 bases. CDR1 is SGHDN and CDR2 is FVKESK in the germline V gene. The CDR3 length is 14 residues.

The J gene is TRBJ1-2, the V gene TRBV7-9; D is possibly TRBD1 (5 bases). The germline V gene encodes CDR1 SEHNR and CDR2 FQNEAQ (reference sequence). V was pared by 5 bases and J by 2 bases, with 18 bases between. The CDR3 runs to 16 residues. CDR3 nucleotides: TGTGCCAGCAGCCCCCTGGGGCAGGGCCTAAACTATGGCTACACCTTC. Its protein product is CASSPLGQGLNYGYTF.

This clone was seen only a few times. This chain uses TRBV5-1 with TRBJ1-5, with D perhaps matching TRBD1 (6 bases). This CDR3 is 13 amino acids long. V was clipped by 5 bases and J by 4 bases, with 10 bases between them. Germline assignment: CDR1 SGHRS and CDR2 YFSETQ. The CDR3 bases are TGCGCCAGCAGGCCGGACAGTAATCAGCCCCAGCATTTT. Translating it yields CASRPDSNQPQHF.

The J gene is TRBJ2-3, the V gene TRBV5-1, with a weak D call TRBD2 (5 bases). V was shortened by 1 base and J by 3 bases, with 9 bases between the two germline ends. The CDR3 sequence is 14 residues long. Germline V CDR1 and CDR2: SGHRS, YFSETQ. The CDR3 loop is CASSLFRGTDTQYF. For the CDR3, the DNA is TGCGCCAGCAGCTTGTTTCGGGGTACAGATACGCAGTATTTT.

The gene calls are TRBV30 and TRBJ2-5; 7 positions match TRBD2. The CDR3 covers 12 residues. With 3 bases clipped from V and 2 bases from J, the junction kept 0 bases outside the gene matches. The germline V gene has CDR1 GTSNPN and CDR2 SVGIG (reference sequence). CDR3 amino acids: CAWSGGQETQYF. DNA of the CDR3: TGTGCCTGGAGCGGGGGGCAAGAGACCCAGTACTTC.

The chain is built from TRBV11-2 and TRBJ1-4, with TRBD1 identical over 8 bases. The germline V gene has CDR1 SGHAT and CDR2 FQNNGV. The CDR3 totals 15 residues. V dropped 3 bases and J dropped 8; count of bases not matched to a gene: 8. The CDR3 bases are TGTGCCAGCAGCTTTGGACAGGGATGGGAAGAAAAACTGTTTTTT. Its translation is CASSFGQGWEEKLFF.